This record concerns one TCR beta chain sequence. This table comes from immunoSEQ multiplex PCR, and its TCRdb copy is limited to in-frame clones, with some not included. The table records 65,000 to 95,000 clones, approximately 91% of them present only once. These data originate in a study of OX40 agonist ivuxolimab in advanced cancers. CDR1 is LNHDA, CDR2 SQIVND, per germline (reference sequence). Trimming cost V 5 bases and J 2 bases; bases outside gene matches: 7. CDR3 length: 16 residues. This sample comprised CD4+ or CD8+ T cells sorted from blood, obtained in a trial of the OX40 agonist ivuxolimab. The receptor was isolated from an adult with an advanced solid tumor such as melanoma, head and neck, liver or kidney cancer. V gene TRBV19 combines with J gene TRBJ2-3, with 10 bases identical to TRBD2. DNA for the CDR3: TGTGCCAGTAGTTCCCGGACTAGCGGAAACACAGATACGCAGTATTTT. The encoded protein is CASSSRTSGNTDTQYF.